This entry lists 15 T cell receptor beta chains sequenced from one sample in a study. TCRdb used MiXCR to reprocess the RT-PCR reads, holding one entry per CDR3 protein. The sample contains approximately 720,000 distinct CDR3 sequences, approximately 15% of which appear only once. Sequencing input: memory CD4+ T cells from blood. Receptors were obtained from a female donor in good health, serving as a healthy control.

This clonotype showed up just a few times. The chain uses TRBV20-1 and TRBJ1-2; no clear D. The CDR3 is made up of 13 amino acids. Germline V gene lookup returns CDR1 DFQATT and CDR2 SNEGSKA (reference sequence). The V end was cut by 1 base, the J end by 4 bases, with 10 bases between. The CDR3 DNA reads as TGCAGTGCTAGAGCCGGGCAGTTCTATGGCTACACCTTC. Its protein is CSARAGQFYGYTF.

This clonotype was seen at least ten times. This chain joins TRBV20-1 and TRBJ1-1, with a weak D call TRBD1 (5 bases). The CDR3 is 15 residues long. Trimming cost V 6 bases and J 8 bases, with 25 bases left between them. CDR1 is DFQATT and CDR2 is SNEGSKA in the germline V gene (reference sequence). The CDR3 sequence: CSAPLYRGNSAEAFF. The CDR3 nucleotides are TGCAGTGCCCCTCTCTACCGGGGGAACTCCGCCGAAGCTTTCTTT.

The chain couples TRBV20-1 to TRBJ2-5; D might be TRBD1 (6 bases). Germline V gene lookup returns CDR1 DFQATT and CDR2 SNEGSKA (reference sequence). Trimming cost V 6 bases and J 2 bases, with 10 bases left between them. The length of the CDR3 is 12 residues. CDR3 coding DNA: TGCAGTGCGAGCGGACAGCAAGAGACCCAGTACTTC. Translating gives CSASGQQETQYF.

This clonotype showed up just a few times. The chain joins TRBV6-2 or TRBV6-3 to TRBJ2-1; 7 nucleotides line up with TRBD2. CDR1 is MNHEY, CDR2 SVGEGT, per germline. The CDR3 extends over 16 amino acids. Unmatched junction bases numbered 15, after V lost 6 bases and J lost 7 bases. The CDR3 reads CASRSYGGAGNNEQFF. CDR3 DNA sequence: TGTGCCAGCAGATCCTACGGGGGAGCGGGAAATAATGAGCAGTTCTTC.

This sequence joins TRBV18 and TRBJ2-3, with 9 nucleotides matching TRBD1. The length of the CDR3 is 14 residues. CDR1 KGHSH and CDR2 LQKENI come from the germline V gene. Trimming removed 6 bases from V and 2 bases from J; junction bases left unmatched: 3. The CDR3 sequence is CASSWTGVTDTQYF. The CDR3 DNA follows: TGTGCCAGCTCTTGGACAGGGGTCACAGATACGCAGTATTTT.

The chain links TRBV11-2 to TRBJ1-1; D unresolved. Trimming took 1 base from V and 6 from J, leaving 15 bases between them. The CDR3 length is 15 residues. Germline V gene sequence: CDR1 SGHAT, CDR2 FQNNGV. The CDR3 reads CASSLVPGLKAEAFF. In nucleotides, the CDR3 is TGTGCCAGCAGCTTAGTACCAGGTTTGAAGGCTGAAGCTTTCTTT.

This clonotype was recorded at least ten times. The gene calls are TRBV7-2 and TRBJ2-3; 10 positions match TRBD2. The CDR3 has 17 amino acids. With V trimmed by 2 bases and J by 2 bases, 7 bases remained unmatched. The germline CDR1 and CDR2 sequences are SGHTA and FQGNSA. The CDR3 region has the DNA TGTGCCAGCAGCTTATGGGCTACTAGCGGGATCACAGATACGCAGTATTTT. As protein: CASSLWATSGITDTQYF.

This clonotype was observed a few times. For the CDR3, the DNA is TGTGCCAGCAGCGGTCAGTCGGGAGCAGATACGCAGTATTTT. It yields the protein CASSGQSGADTQYF. V and J are TRBV9 and TRBJ2-3; a possible D gene is TRBD2 (6 bases). Trimming stripped 3 bases from V and 4 bases from J, with 12 bases between. The CDR3 has 14 amino acids. Germline lookup yields CDR1 SGDLS and CDR2 YYNGEE.

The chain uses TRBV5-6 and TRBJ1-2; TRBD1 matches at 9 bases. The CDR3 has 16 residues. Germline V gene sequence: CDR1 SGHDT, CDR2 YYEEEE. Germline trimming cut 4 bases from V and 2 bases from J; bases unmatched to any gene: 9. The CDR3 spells CASSRPGTGSNYGYTF. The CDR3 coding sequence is TGTGCCAGCAGCCGACCCGGGACAGGGTCGAACTATGGCTACACCTTC.

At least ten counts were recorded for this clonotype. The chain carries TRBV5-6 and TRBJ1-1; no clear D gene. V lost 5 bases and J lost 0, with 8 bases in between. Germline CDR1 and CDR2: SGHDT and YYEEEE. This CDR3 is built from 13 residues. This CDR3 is CASRLDMNTEAFF. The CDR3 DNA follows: TGTGCCAGCAGACTTGACATGAACACTGAAGCTTTCTTT.

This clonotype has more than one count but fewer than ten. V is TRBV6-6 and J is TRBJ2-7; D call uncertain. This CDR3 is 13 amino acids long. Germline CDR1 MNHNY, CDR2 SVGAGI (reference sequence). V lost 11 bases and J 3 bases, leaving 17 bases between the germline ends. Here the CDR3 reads CAGSRTLYYEQYF. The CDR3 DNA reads TGTGCCGGATCCCGGACCCTCTACTACGAGCAGTACTTC.

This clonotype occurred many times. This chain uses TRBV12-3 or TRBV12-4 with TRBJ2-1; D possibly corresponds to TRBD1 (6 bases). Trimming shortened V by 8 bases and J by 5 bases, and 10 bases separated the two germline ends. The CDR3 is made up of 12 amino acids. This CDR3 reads CASGRGHNEQFF. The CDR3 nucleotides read TGTGCCAGCGGCAGGGGCCACAATGAGCAGTTCTTC.

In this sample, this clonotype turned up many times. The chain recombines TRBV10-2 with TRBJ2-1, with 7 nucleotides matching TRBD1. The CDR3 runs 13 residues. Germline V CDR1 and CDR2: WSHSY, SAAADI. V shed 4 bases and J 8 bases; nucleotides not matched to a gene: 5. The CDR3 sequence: CASSGTGRHEQFF. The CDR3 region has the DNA TGCGCCAGCAGTGGGACAGGACGGCATGAGCAGTTCTTC.

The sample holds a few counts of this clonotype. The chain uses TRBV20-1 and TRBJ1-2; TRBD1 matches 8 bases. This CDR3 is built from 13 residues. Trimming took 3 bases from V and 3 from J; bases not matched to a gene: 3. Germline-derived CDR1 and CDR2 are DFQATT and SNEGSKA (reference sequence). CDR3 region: CSASQGQDYGYTF. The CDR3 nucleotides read TGCAGTGCTAGCCAGGGACAGGACTATGGCTACACCTTC.

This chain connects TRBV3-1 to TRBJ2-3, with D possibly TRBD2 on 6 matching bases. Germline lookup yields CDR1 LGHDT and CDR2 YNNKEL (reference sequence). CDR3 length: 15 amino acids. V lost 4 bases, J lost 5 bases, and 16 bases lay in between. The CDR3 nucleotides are TGTGCCAGCAGCCGACGAGCTGGGGGGAGAGATACGCAGTATTTT. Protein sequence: CASSRRAGGRDTQYF.